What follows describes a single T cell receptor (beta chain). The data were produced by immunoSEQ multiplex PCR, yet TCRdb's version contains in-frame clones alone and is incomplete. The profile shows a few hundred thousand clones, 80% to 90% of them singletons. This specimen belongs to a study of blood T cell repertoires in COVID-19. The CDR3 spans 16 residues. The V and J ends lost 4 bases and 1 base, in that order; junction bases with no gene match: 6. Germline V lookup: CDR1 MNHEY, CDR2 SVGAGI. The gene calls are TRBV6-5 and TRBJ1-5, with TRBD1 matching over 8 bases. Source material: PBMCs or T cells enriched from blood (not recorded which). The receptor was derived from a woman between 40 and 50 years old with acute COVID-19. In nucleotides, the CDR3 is TGTGCCAGCAGTTCGAAGACAGGGGAAAGCAATCAGCCCCAGCATTTT. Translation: CASSSKTGESNQPQHF.